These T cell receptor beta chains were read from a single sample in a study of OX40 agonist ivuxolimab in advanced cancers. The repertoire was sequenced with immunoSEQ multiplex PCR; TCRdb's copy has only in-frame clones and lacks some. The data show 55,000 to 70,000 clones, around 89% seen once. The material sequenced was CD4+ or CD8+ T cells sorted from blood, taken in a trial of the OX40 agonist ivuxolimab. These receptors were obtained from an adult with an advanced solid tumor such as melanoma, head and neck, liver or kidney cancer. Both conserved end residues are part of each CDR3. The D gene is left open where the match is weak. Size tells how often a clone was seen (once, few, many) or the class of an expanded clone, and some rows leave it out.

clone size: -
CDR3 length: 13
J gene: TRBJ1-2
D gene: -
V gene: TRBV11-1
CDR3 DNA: TGTGCCAGCAGCTTTGGAGGGGACTATGGCTACACCTTC
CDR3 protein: CASSFGGDYGYTF

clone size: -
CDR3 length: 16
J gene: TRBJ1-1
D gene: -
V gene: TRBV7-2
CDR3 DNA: TGTGCCAGCAGCTTAGGGAGACCAACCGTCTGGACTGAAGCTTTCTTT
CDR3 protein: CASSLGRPTVWTEAFF

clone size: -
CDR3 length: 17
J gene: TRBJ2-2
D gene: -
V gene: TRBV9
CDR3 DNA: TGTGCCAGCAGCGTAGTTGATAAAGGGAGGACGGCCGGGGAGCTGTTTTTT
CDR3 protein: CASSVVDKGRTAGELFF

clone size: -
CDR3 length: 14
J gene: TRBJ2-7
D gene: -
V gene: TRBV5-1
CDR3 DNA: TGCGCCAGCAGCTCCGGGCTTGCCTCGGGCGAGCAGTACTTC
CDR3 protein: CASSSGLASGEQYF

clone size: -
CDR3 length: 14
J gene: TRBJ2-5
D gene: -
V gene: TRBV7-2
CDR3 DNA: TGTGCCAGCAGCTTAGCCGGGGCCCGTGAGACCCAGTACTTC
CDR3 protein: CASSLAGARETQYF

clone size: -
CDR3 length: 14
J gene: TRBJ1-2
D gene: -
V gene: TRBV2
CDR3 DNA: TGTGCCAGCAAGGGTCCGGGGGAGAACTATGGCTACACCTTC
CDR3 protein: CASKGPGENYGYTF

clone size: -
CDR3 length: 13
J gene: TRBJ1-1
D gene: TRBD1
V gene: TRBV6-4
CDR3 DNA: TGTGCCAGCAGAGCTACAGGGGGCACTGAAGCTTTCTTT
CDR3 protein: CASRATGGTEAFF

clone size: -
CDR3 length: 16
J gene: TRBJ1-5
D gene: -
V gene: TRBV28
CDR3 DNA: TGTGCCAGCAGTTTGCGTCCCGGGCTTAGCAATCAGCCCCAGCATTTT
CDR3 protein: CASSLRPGLSNQPQHF

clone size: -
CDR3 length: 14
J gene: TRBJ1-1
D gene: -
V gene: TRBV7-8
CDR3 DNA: TGTGCCAGCAGCGGGCGTGGGGGGAACACTGAAGCTTTCTTT
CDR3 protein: CASSGRGGNTEAFF

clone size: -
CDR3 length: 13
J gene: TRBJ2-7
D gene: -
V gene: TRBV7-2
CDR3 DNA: TGTGCCAGCAGCTTAGGCGGCCTCTACGAGCAGTACTTC
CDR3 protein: CASSLGGLYEQYF

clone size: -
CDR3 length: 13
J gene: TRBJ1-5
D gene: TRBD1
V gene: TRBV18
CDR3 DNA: TGTGCCAGCGGGGGACAGGGTCAACAGCCCCAGCATTTT
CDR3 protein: CASGGQGQQPQHF

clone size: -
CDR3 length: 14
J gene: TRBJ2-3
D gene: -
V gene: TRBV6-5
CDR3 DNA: TGTGCCAGCAGTGAAGTTGGGGGCCCAGATACGCAGTATTTT
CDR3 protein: CASSEVGGPDTQYF

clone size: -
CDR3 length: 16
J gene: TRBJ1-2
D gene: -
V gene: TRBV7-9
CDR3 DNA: TGTGCCAGCAGCCTCAGGATGGGAACCCCTAACTATGGCTACACCTTC
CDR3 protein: CASSLRMGTPNYGYTF

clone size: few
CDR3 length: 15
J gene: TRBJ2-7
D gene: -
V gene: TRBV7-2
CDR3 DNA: TGTGCCAGCAGCTTAGATATAGGGGCAGGGCGCGAGCAGTACTTC
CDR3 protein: CASSLDIGAGREQYF

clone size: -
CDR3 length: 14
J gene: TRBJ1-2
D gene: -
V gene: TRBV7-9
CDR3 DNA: TGTGCCAGCAGGCCACAGAGTTTTAACTATGGCTACACCTTC
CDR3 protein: CASRPQSFNYGYTF

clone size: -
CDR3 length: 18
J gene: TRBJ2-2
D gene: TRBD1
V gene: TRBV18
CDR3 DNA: TGTGCCAGCCAACCGACAGGGGGCGCATTATCAGCAGCCGGGGAGCTGTTTTTT
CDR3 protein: CASQPTGGALSAAGELFF

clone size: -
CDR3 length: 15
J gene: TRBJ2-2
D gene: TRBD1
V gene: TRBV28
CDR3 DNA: TGTGCCAGCAGTCTACAGGGGGCGCGTATCGGGGAGCTGTTTTTT
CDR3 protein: CASSLQGARIGELFF

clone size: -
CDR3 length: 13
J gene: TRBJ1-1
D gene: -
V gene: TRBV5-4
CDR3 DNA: TGTGCCAGCCAAGCAGGTTTTGCCACTGAAGCTTTCTTT
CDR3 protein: CASQAGFATEAFF

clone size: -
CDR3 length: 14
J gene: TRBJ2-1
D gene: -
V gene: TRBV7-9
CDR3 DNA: TGTGCCAGCAGCTTTCAAGACTCCTACAATGAGCAGTTCTTC
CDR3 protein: CASSFQDSYNEQFF

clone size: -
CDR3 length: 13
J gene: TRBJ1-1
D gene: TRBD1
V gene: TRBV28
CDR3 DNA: TGTGCCAGCAGGAGCCAGGGGGACACTGAAGCTTTCTTT
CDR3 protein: CASRSQGDTEAFF

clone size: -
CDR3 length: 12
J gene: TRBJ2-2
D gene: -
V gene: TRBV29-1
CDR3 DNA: TGCAGCGTTGCGACCATCACCGGGGAGCTGTTTTTT
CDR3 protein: CSVATITGELFF

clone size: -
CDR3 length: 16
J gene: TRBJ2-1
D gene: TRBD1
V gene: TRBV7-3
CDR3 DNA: TGTGCCAGCAGCCATACAGGGGTCCTTTCTAGCAATGAGCAGTTCTTC
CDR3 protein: CASSHTGVLSSNEQFF

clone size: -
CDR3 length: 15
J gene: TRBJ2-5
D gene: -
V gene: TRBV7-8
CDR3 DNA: TGTGCCAGCAGATATAGCGGTACTGAACAAGAGACCCAGTACTTC
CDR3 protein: CASRYSGTEQETQYF

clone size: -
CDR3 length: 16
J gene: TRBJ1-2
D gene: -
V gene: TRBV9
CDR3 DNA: TGTGCCAGCAGCTCCCGGTCGGGCAGGGGAGAGGATGGCTACACCTTC
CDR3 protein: CASSSRSGRGEDGYTF

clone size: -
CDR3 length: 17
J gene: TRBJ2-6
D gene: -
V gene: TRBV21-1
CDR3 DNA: TGTGCCAGCAGCAAACTTCGCAGCACGTCTGGGGCCAACGTCCTGACTTTC
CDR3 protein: CASSKLRSTSGANVLTF

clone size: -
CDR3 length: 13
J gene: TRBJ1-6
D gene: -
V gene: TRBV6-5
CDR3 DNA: TGTGCCAGCCGCGGGTCCGTTAATTCACCCCTCCACTTT
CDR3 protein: CASRGSVNSPLHF

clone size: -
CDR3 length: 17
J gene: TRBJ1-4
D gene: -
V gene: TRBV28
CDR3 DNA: TGTGCCAGCACCATCGGCGGCCTCCGGCGGTATAATGAAAAACTGTTTTTT
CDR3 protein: CASTIGGLRRYNEKLFF

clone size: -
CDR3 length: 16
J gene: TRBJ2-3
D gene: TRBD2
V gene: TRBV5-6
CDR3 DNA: TGTGCCAGCAGCTTGGGGCGGGGGGCTCGCACAGATACGCAGTATTTT
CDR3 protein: CASSLGRGARTDTQYF

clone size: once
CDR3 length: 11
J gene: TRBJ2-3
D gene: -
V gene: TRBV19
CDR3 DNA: TGTGCCAGTAGTATTGGGGATACGCAGTATTTT
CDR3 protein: CASSIGDTQYF

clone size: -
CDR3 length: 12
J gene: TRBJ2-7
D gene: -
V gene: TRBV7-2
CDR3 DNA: TGTGCCAGCAGCCGCGACATCTACGAGCAGTACTTC
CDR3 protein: CASSRDIYEQYF

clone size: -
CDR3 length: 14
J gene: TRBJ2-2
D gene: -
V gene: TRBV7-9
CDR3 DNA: TGTGCCAGCCCCCCCGACAGGAACACCGGGGAGCTGTTTTTT
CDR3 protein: CASPPDRNTGELFF